This paragraph covers one T cell receptor (beta chain) sequence. V dropped 2 bases and J dropped 5; count of bases not matched to a gene: 3. Germline CDR1 and CDR2: MNHEY and SMNVEV (reference sequence). This CDR3 has 14 amino acids. This record belongs to a study of cytomegalovirus exposure and HLA in healthy donors. PCR employed 60 Vbeta and 13 Jbeta primers. Sequencing was performed with immunoSEQ multiplex PCR; in TCRdb, only in-frame clones are kept and a portion is missing. The table has 85,000 to 120,000 clones, roughly 80% seen once; the top ten hold more than 3%. This sequence joins TRBV27 and TRBJ2-3, with 8 bases lining up with TRBD2. The sequencing input was PBMCs. The source of this sequence is a man aged 55 to 70 in good health and CMV-seronegative. CDR3 protein: CASSLQRGIDTQYF. The DNA of the CDR3 is TGTGCCAGCAGTTTACAGCGGGGGATAGATACGCAGTATTTT.